The next 21 T cell receptor beta chains were all read from a single sample in a study of T cell responses to AZD1222 COVID-19 vaccine. The repertoire was sequenced with immunoSEQ multiplex PCR; TCRdb's copy has only in-frame clones and lacks some. The sample lists around 140,000 clones, nearly 95% occurring once. The material sequenced was peripheral blood, taken on day 0 of AZD1222 vaccination. These receptors were taken from an adult in good health.

The chain has TRBV5-1 and TRBJ2-3; 7 bases are a match to TRBD2. This CDR3 is 13 amino acids long. The V gene end was trimmed by 6 bases and the J gene end by 2 bases; junction bases not matched to a gene: 3. The germline CDR1 and CDR2 sequences are SGHRS and YFSETQ. CDR3 sequence: CASTGLNTDTQYF. CDR3 DNA sequence: TGCGCCAGCACGGGACTAAACACAGATACGCAGTATTTT.

This clone came up once. The chain is built from TRBV19 and TRBJ2-6; a possible D gene is TRBD1 (5 bases). Between the trimmed V and J ends, which lost 5 bases and 1 base, there was a span of 9 bases. This CDR3 spans 15 amino acids. CDR1 and CDR2 from the germline V gene are LNHDA and SQIVND (reference sequence). The CDR3 region is CASSEGVSGANVLTF. The CDR3 DNA reads as TGTGCCAGTAGTGAAGGGGTTTCTGGGGCCAACGTCCTGACTTTC. Combining the CDR3 with reference TRBV19 and TRBJ2-6 gives the whole variable domain DGGITQSPKYLFRKEGQNVTLSCEQNLNHDAMYWYRQDPGQGLRLIYYSQIVNDFQKGDIAEGYSVSREKKESFPLTVTSAQKNPTAFYLCASSEGVSGANVLTFGAGSRLTVL.

DNA of the CDR3: TGTGCCAGCAGCCCGGGTCTTAAATCCCAGCCCCAGCATTTT. Encoded protein: CASSPGLKSQPQHF. V is TRBV7-9 and J is TRBJ1-5; no firm D call. V was trimmed by 5 bases and J by 7 bases, leaving 15 bases between them. This CDR3 region has 14 residues. Per germline, CDR1 SEHNR and CDR2 FQNEAQ (reference sequence). Combining the CDR3 with reference TRBV7-9 and TRBJ1-5 gives the whole variable domain DTGVSQNPRHKITKRGQNVTFRCDPISEHNRLYWYRQTLGQGPEFLTYFQNEAQLEKSRLLSDRFSAERPKGSFSTLEIQRTEQGDSAMYLCASSPGLKSQPQHFGDGTRLSIL.

V gene TRBV11-1 combines with J gene TRBJ1-3; no reliable D call. This CDR3 comprises 16 residues. V lost 5 bases and J lost 0, with 14 bases in between. Germline V gives CDR1 SGHAT, CDR2 FQDESV (reference sequence). The CDR3 DNA follows: TGTGCCAGCAGCGCGCAACTTCCAGACTCTGGAAACACCATATATTTT. Translation gives CASSAQLPDSGNTIYF. Full variable domain (missing parts from reference TRBV11-1 and TRBJ1-3): EAEVAQSPRYKITEKSQAVAFWCDPISGHATLYWYRQILGQGPELLVQFQDESVVDDSQLPKDRFSAERLKGVDSTLKIQPAELGDSAMYLCASSAQLPDSGNTIYFGEGSWLTVV.

V gene TRBV4-1 combines with J gene TRBJ2-7; weak D call: TRBD2 (5 bases). The V and J ends lost 1 base and 3 bases respectively, with 13 bases between them. The germline V gene has CDR1 MGHRA and CDR2 YSYEKL. The CDR3 loop spans 15 amino acids. The CDR3 nucleotides read TGCGCCAGCAGCCAAGTTTTTAGCGTTTACTACGAGCAGTACTTC. Its protein is CASSQVFSVYYEQYF.

In its sample, this clone was seen a few times. Written as DNA, the CDR3 is TGTGCCTGGGCCGGGAGCTACGAGCAGTACTTC. This codes for CAWAGSYEQYF. The genes are TRBV30 and TRBJ2-7; D perhaps matches TRBD2 (6 bases). Germline V gene lookup returns CDR1 GTSNPN and CDR2 SVGIG (reference sequence). Deletions cut 5 bases from V and 3 bases from J, with 8 bases between. The CDR3 is 11 amino acids.

In this sample, this clone turned up once. V and J are TRBV12-3 or TRBV12-4 and TRBJ2-5, with D perhaps TRBD2 (5 bases). The CDR3 has 12 residues. V was cut by 7 bases and J by 3 bases, with 9 bases left in between. CDR3 in amino acids: CASMSGKETQYF. CDR3 nucleotides: TGTGCCAGCATGTCGGGAAAAGAGACCCAGTACTTC.

The chain uses TRBV4-1 and TRBJ1-2, with D possibly matching TRBD1 (6 bases). The V end lost 1 base, the J end lost 8 bases, and 14 bases lay between the germline ends. The CDR3 loop spans 14 amino acids. Germline lookup yields CDR1 MGHRA and CDR2 YSYEKL. CDR3 in DNA: TGCGCCAGCAGCCAAGCTGGGGGGGCTGGCGGCTACACCTTC. As protein: CASSQAGGAGGYTF.

The chain combines TRBV9 with TRBJ2-6; the D is unclear. CDR1 and CDR2 (germline): SGDLS, YYNGEE. Trimming shortened V by 4 bases and J by 0 bases, and 11 bases separated the two germline ends. The CDR3 contains 16 residues. The CDR3 sequence: CASSPRLSSGANVLTF. The CDR3 DNA reads TGTGCCAGCAGCCCACGTCTTAGCTCTGGGGCCAACGTCCTGACTTTC.

A remark on this clone: The germline gene is not matched at one end of the junction; a read error may be the cause. The CDR3 here is CASSSLAGEAGELFF. The DNA for the CDR3 is TGTGCTAGCAGCTCACTAGCGGGAGAAGCCGGGGAGCTGTTTTTT. The chain has TRBV7-7 and TRBJ2-2; 11 nucleotides line up with TRBD2. In germline, CDR1 is SSHAT, CDR2 FNYEAQ (reference sequence). The CDR3 consists of 15 residues.

The chain joins TRBV7-9 to TRBJ1-2, with D possibly TRBD1 on 6 matching bases. CDR1 is SEHNR, CDR2 FQNEAQ, per germline (reference sequence). Trimming stripped 1 base from V and 8 bases from J, with 26 bases between. The CDR3 is 18 amino acids. The CDR3 sequence is CASSLGYDFEGDLTGYTF. The CDR3 DNA is TGTGCCAGCAGCTTAGGTTATGACTTCGAGGGGGACCTAACGGGCTACACCTTC.

The chain joins TRBV5-1 to TRBJ1-4, with TRBD1 identical over 7 bases. Germline values: CDR1 SGHRS, CDR2 YFSETQ. The length of the CDR3 is 14 residues. The ends lost 3 bases at V and 4 bases at J; junction bases unmatched: 3. The CDR3 reads CASSSQGRNEKLFF. The CDR3, as DNA: TGCGCCAGCAGCTCACAGGGGCGTAATGAAAAACTGTTTTTT.

This clone was detected once. This chain joins TRBV11-2 and TRBJ1-2; 7 nucleotides match TRBD1. The V and J ends lost 5 bases and 4 bases, in that order; junction bases with no gene match: 13. The CDR3 covers 16 residues. The germline CDR1 and CDR2 sequences are SGHAT and FQNNGV. CDR3 nucleotides: TGTGCCAGCAGCCAAATCCGGGACAGTCCGGGCTATGGCTACACCTTC. This encodes CASSQIRDSPGYGYTF.

This rearrangement joins TRBV2 to TRBJ2-3, with D possibly matching TRBD2 (5 bases). Germline-derived CDR1 and CDR2 are SNHLY and FYNNEI. The CDR3 has 14 amino acids. The V gene lost 5 bases and the J gene lost 2 bases, with 11 bases spanning the gap. The CDR3 region is CASSSDYYTDTQYF. CDR3 in DNA: TGTGCCAGCAGTTCCGACTACTACACAGATACGCAGTATTTT.

The genes are TRBV19 and TRBJ1-2, with D possibly matching TRBD1 (6 bases). The CDR3 covers 11 residues. Trimming removed 8 bases from V and 2 bases from J, with 6 bases in between. Germline CDR1 LNHDA, CDR2 SQIVND (reference sequence). CDR3 loop: CASQGNYGYTF. In DNA, the CDR3 is TGTGCCAGTCAGGGGAACTATGGCTACACCTTC.

The rearrangement joins TRBV7-9 to TRBJ2-7; D possibly uses TRBD1 or TRBD2 (5 bases each). CDR1 SEHNR and CDR2 FQNEAQ come from the germline V gene (reference sequence). The ends were cut back, 5 bases at V and 2 bases at J, with 13 bases in the middle. CDR3 length equals 14 residues. The CDR3 reads CASSPGRFPYEQYF. DNA for the CDR3: TGTGCCAGCAGCCCGGGGCGCTTTCCCTACGAGCAGTACTTC. Together with reference TRBV7-9 and TRBJ2-7, the CDR3 gives the full variable domain: DTGVSQNPRHKITKRGQNVTFRCDPISEHNRLYWYRQTLGQGPEFLTYFQNEAQLEKSRLLSDRFSAERPKGSFSTLEIQRTEQGDSAMYLCASSPGRFPYEQYFGPGTRLTVT.

The chain joins TRBV19 to TRBJ1-2, with D tentatively TRBD1 (6 bases). The CDR3 consists of 15 residues. The germline gives CDR1 LNHDA, CDR2 SQIVND (reference sequence). Trimming pared 7 bases from V and 2 bases from J, leaving 17 bases between. The CDR3 spells CASTPGGAPNYGYTF. The CDR3 nucleotides are TGTGCCAGTACCCCGGGGGGGGCTCCCAACTATGGCTACACCTTC.

V usage is TRBV6-6 and J usage is TRBJ2-3, with 8 nucleotides matching TRBD2. Germline V lookup: CDR1 MNHNY, CDR2 SVGAGI (reference sequence). V was clipped by 5 bases and J by 5 bases; unmatched bases: 6. The CDR3 sequence is 14 residues long. CDR3 in amino acids: CASSKWTSQDTQYF. The CDR3 DNA is TGTGCCAGCAGTAAATGGACTAGCCAAGATACGCAGTATTTT.

V is TRBV29-1 and J is TRBJ1-1; D gene uncertain. With 5 bases removed from V and 0 bases from J, the gap between germline ends came to 13 bases. Per the germline V gene, CDR1 is SQVTM and CDR2 is ANQGSEA. The CDR3 is 14 residues long. In nucleotides, the CDR3 is TGCAGCGTTCCCCGGACGGGAATGAACACTGAAGCTTTCTTT. Its translation: CSVPRTGMNTEAFF.

The CDR3 loop is CASSLTGTYGYTF. DNA of the CDR3: TGTGCCAGCAGTTTAACAGGGACCTATGGCTACACCTTC. This chain uses TRBV28 with TRBJ1-2; TRBD1 might be the D (6 bases). This CDR3 spans 13 amino acids. Germline CDR1 reads MDHEN; CDR2 reads SYDVKM. Trimming removed 2 bases from V and 4 bases from J, with 8 bases in between.

This chain connects TRBV10-3 to TRBJ2-2; 7 bases map to TRBD1. The germline V gene has CDR1 ENHRY and CDR2 SYGVKD. The CDR3 runs to 14 residues. The trim removed 6 bases at V and 6 bases at J, leaving 7 bases unmatched. CDR3 region: CAIRPQGPAGELFF. The CDR3 nucleotides read TGTGCCATCAGGCCACAGGGGCCGGCCGGGGAGCTGTTTTTT.